Listed below are T cell receptor beta chains from one sample, sequenced in a study of chemoradiotherapy in HPV16-positive cancers. Data came from immunoSEQ multiplex PCR; TCRdb stores just in-frame clones and leaves some out. The sample shows some 8,300 clones, around 79% of them seen only once. Here the sequenced sample was tumor tissue, taken from a patient who underwent chemoradiotherapy. The receptors originated from a human donor with HPV-associated anogenital cancer. CDR3s include the opening cysteine and the closing phenylalanine or tryptophan. The D gene is left open where the match is weak. For some rows the clone size is stated as once, few or many, or as a class when expanded; others skip it.

abundance,d_gene,v_gene,j_gene,CDR3nt,CDR3aa
NA,TRBD1,TRBV5-6,TRBJ2-7,TGTGCCAGCAGCCGGACAGGTATGGCCGAGCAGTACTTC,CASSRTGMAEQYF
NA,NA,TRBV9,TRBJ1-2,TGTGCCAGCAGCCCTCCGGCGGAGTGGGGCTACACCTTC,CASSPPAEWGYTF
NA,NA,TRBV10-3,TRBJ1-1,TGTGCCATCAGTGGGGCAGGGAGTCTTATGAACACTGAAGCTTTCTTT,CAISGAGSLMNTEAFF
NA,TRBD2,TRBV29-1,TRBJ2-3,TGCAGCGTTGAAGCCCCGGGACTAGCGGCCGAGAGCACAGATACGCAGTATTTT,CSVEAPGLAAESTDTQYF
NA,NA,TRBV30,TRBJ1-1,TGTGCCTGGAGTGTAACGTTCGGGGAAGTGGAAGAAGCTTTCTTT,CAWSVTFGEVEEAFF
NA,NA,TRBV12-5,TRBJ2-1,TGTGCTAGTGGTCCACCACCATCCCTTACCAGCTCCTACAATGAGCAGTTCTTC,CASGPPPSLTSSYNEQFF
NA,TRBD1,TRBV5-5,TRBJ1-1,TGTGCCAGCAGCTGGGGACAGCAGAACACTGAAGCTTTCTTT,CASSWGQQNTEAFF
few,NA,TRBV27,TRBJ2-6,TGTGCCAGCAGTCGCCAGGGCTCCTCTGGGGCCAACGTCCTGACTTTC,CASSRQGSSGANVLTF
NA,NA,TRBV15,TRBJ1-5,TGTGCCACCAGCACTGGTCTACAGGTTTTCAATCAGCCCCAGCATTTT,CATSTGLQVFNQPQHF
NA,NA,TRBV5-1,TRBJ1-1,TGCGCCAGCAGTCTTACCCCAGGGGACGGAAACACTGAAGCTTTCTTT,CASSLTPGDGNTEAFF
NA,NA,TRBV5-1,TRBJ1-2,TGCGCCAGCAGCTTGACAGGAACTAACTATGGCTACACCTTC,CASSLTGTNYGYTF
NA,TRBD1,TRBV7-9,TRBJ2-7,TGTGCCAGCAGCCGGACAGGGAGATCCTACGAGCAGTACTTC,CASSRTGRSYEQYF
NA,TRBD2,TRBV7-2,TRBJ2-1,TGTGCCAGCAGCTTACGCGGGGGGCGCTCCTACAATGAGCAGTTCTTC,CASSLRGGRSYNEQFF
NA,TRBD1,TRBV19,TRBJ1-1,TGTGCCAGCAAAGGACAGGGCGGCACTGAAGCTTTCTTT,CASKGQGGTEAFF
NA,NA,TRBV18,TRBJ2-5,TGTGCCAGCTCACCACGGCGAGAGACCCAGTACTTC,CASSPRRETQYF
NA,NA,TRBV7-9,TRBJ1-5,TGTGCCAGCAGCTCCAGCGGTAGGGCCGATCAGCCCCAGCATTTT,CASSSSGRADQPQHF
NA,NA,TRBV11-3,TRBJ2-7,TGTGCCAGCAGCCCCTTGGAAAGTACCTACGAGCAGTACTTC,CASSPLESTYEQYF
NA,NA,TRBV19,TRBJ2-7,TGTGCCAGTAGTACGGGGGCGGCGGGCTACGAGCAGTACTTC,CASSTGAAGYEQYF
NA,NA,TRBV18,TRBJ1-4,TGTGCCAGCTCACGAGGCCTTTCCACTAATGAAAAACTGTTTTTT,CASSRGLSTNEKLFF
few,NA,TRBV28,TRBJ1-2,TGTGCCAGCAGCTTTTTGTATAGCTACACCTTC,CASSFLYSYTF